This TCR beta chain was recorded in a study of shared clonotypes between healthy human individuals (dated by TCRdb to the early 2020s). Study-wide context: The cohort included a few men and a couple of women between 18 and 49 years of age. Leukapheresis yielded between about 0.94 and 8.9 billion PBMCs per donor. Blood TCR repertoires of a handful of healthy adults were deeply sequenced to estimate repertoire size and the extent of clonotype sharing between individuals. For each donor, CD4 naive and CD4 memory were each given three plates, CD8 naive was given two plates, and CD8 memory was given one plate. Libraries were prepared and TCR repertoires were sequenced by different laboratories using diverse techniques, in order to increase sequencing depth and limit assay-specific biases. What the research found in general, with its limitations: Larger estimated clonotype richness was generally found for naive subsets than for memory subsets. Sampling was restricted to blood, and TCR repertoires in tissues likely differ from the TCR repertoires found in blood. Because the study included only a small number of donors, the genetic and exposure-history diversity represented was limited. Compared with non-shared clonotypes, the clonotypes found in all four sorted-subset donors had higher generation probabilities. About 5% of naive CD4, 3.5% of naive CD8, about 2.1% of memory CD4, and over 0.35% of memory CD8 clonotypes were shared across several donors. Incomplete sequencing was indicated by rarefaction of sorted-subset datasets, despite the large sequencing depth. Pairwise subsampling indicated that sequencing depth was expected to affect the degree of clonotype sharing among donors.

The V end gives up 4 bases and the J end 2 bases, leaving 6 bases in the junction not matched to a gene. CDR1 is given as MNHEY and CDR2 as SVGAGI, both from the germline V gene. The CDR3 covers 16 residues, taking in both the cysteine and the phenylalanine. The only DNA kept is the CDR3, 48 bases in frame from the first base. Healthy HIV-negative adults with no recently reported acute infections or vaccinations were included as donors. Every donor was a Caucasian adult residing in Nashville, Tennessee, USA. CD4+ T cells were enriched through magnetic negative selection, after which naive cells were positively selected on CD45RA and the remaining negative fraction served as the memory subset. After blood collection by leukapheresis, PBMCs were isolated using Ficoll-Histopaque density gradient centrifugation and then cryopreserved in the vapor phase of liquid nitrogen. Purity and quantity of every magnetically sorted T cell population were checked by analytical flow cytometry. Genomic DNA was isolated from every sorted fraction and measured by UV absorbance on a Nanodrop 2000c.

On this clone: No cognate antigen has been identified for it. Base-call qualities are not available, and no considerably larger clone is one nucleotide away.

Using the deep immunoSEQ assay, multiplex PCR amplified TCR CDR3 regions from genomic DNA. Extracted genomic DNA from each cell subset was spread evenly across all wells of several immunoSEQ 96-well plates, with each plate serving as a replicate. For sorted subsets, approximately 210 ng genomic DNA, equal to 25,000 to 35,000 T cell genomes, was loaded into each replicate PCR. Purified libraries were measured with a Qubit 3.0 fluorometer, size-checked on a Bioanalyzer 2100, and measured again with the KAPA Library Quantification kit. Each immunoSEQ 96-well plate was sequenced on its own single-read 150-cycle Illumina NextSeq 550 flow cell. On the study's bioinformatics: Because only junctional sequences without quality scores were contained in the immunoSEQ output, filtering matching that applied to full-length reads could not be performed. Sequences were annotated with PyIR, a Python wrapper for IgBLAST v1.9, and V/J genes and CDR3 were assigned using IMGT germline references. Reads with weak V/J assignments (E-value above 1e-6), missing CDR3, stop codons, out-of-frame junctions, or ambiguous translated residues were removed. V3J clonotypes were defined by identical inferred V gene, J gene, and CDR3 amino acid sequence. Percentage overlap between repertoires was computed as shared unique clonotypes divided by the size of the smaller repertoire. Repertoire richness was assessed with RTK rarefaction, the Chao1 estimator, and Recon v2.1 estimates of unobserved clonotypes. For all TCRbeta clonotypes obtained by the gDNA method from a handful of donors, generation probabilities were computed with OLGA. TCRdb holds this immuneACCESS table with in-frame rearrangements only. Some clones are missing; in checked studies, unresolved V genes explain under half, and the rest has no known cause. V and J calls and clone size are as listed in that table; D and trimming were resolved from the DNA. The sample table records about 1 million clones; 65% to 80% of these occur just once. The top ten constitute roughly 1.4% of the sample.

The chain is encoded by TRBV6-5 joined to TRBJ1-2; 11 bases in the junction line up with TRBD1. Source material: memory CD4+ T cells sorted from blood. The cell subset or site label of this sample denotes: CD45RA-negative fraction. The sequence was obtained from a man younger than 35 in good health. This receptor has the CDR3 CASSSRDRGKNYGYTF. The nucleotides are TGTGCCAGCAGTTCCCGGGACAGGGGGAAGAACTATGGCTACACCTTC.